This TCR beta chain was identified in a study of early T cells in non-severe SARS-CoV-2 infection. MiXCR, applied by TCRdb to the 5' RACE reads, yields one record per CDR3 protein. Among around 80,000 distinct CDR3 sequences listed, 8.5% to 12% were seen once. There are 14 residues in the CDR3. Trimming shortened V by 1 base and J by 3 bases, and 11 bases separated the two germline ends. Germline values: CDR1 SQVTM, CDR2 ANQGSEA. The source was whole blood, collected at baseline. The chain links TRBV29-1 to TRBJ2-3; weak D call: TRBD2 (6 bases). The TCR sequence derives from an adult who was a healthcare worker with PCR-confirmed SARS-CoV-2 infection or an uninfected control (not recorded which). The DNA for the CDR3 is TGCAGCGTTGAAGGGGCAGGGAGGACAGATACGCAGTATTTT. This translates into CSVEGAGRTDTQYF.